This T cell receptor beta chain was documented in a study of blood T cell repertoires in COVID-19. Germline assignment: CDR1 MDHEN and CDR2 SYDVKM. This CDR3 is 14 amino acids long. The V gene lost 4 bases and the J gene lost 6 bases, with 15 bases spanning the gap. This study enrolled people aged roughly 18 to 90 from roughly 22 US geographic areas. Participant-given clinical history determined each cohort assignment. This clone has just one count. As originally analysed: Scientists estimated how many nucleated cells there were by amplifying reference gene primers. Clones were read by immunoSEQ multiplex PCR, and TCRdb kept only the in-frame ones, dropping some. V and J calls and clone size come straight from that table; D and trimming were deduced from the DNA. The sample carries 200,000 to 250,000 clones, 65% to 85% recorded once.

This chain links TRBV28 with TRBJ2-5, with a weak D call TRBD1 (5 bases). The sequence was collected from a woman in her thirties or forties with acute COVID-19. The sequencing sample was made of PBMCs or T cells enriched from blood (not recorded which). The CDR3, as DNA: TGTGCCAGCAGTTCTCAGGGTACCCCAAAGACCCAGTACTTC. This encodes CASSSQGTPKTQYF.